The rows below give T cell receptor beta chains drawn from one sample of a study of control samples from healthy donors and cancer patients. TCRdb's copy holds only in-frame clones and misses some; the assay was immunoSEQ multiplex PCR. The table lists about 180,000 clones, 85% to 95% of them singletons. Sequences were obtained from blood. These receptor sequences come from a man aged 25-45 years in good health. Both conserved end residues are part of each CDR3. The order of the fields is clone size, V gene, J gene, D gene, CDR3 protein, CDR3 DNA. The D gene is left open where the match is weak. Clone size is stated in some rows and not others, as once, few, many or a class when expanded.

abundance: NA; v_gene: TRBV6-5; j_gene: TRBJ2-1; d_gene: TRBD1; CDR3aa: CASSKGTGHYNEQFF; CDR3nt: TGTGCCAGCAGCAAAGGGACAGGGCACTACAATGAGCAGTTCTTC
abundance: NA; v_gene: TRBV6-2/TRBV6-3; j_gene: TRBJ1-1; d_gene: NA; CDR3aa: CASSYWEMNTEAFF; CDR3nt: TGTGCCAGCAGTTATTGGGAGATGAACACTGAAGCTTTCTTT
abundance: NA; v_gene: TRBV7-2; j_gene: TRBJ2-5; d_gene: NA; CDR3aa: CASSPTFGETQYF; CDR3nt: TGTGCCAGCAGCCCGACGTTCGGCGAGACCCAGTACTTC
abundance: NA; v_gene: TRBV9; j_gene: TRBJ1-1; d_gene: NA; CDR3aa: CASSVAGYTEAFF; CDR3nt: TGTGCCAGCAGCGTAGCGGGGTACACTGAAGCTTTCTTT
abundance: NA; v_gene: TRBV6-2/TRBV6-3; j_gene: TRBJ2-7; d_gene: NA; CDR3aa: CASSLLQGAYEQYF; CDR3nt: TGTGCCAGCAGTTTACTACAGGGAGCCTACGAGCAGTACTTC
abundance: NA; v_gene: TRBV29-1; j_gene: TRBJ1-1; d_gene: NA; CDR3aa: CSVGSTSTEAFF; CDR3nt: TGCAGCGTTGGAAGCACGAGCACTGAAGCTTTCTTT
abundance: once; v_gene: TRBV19; j_gene: TRBJ1-2; d_gene: TRBD1; CDR3aa: CASTLTGGLSNYGYTF; CDR3nt: TGTGCCAGTACGCTGACAGGGGGTCTTTCTAACTATGGCTACACCTTC
abundance: NA; v_gene: TRBV19; j_gene: TRBJ2-3; d_gene: TRBD1; CDR3aa: CASSIGDRGADTQYF; CDR3nt: TGTGCCAGTAGTATCGGCGACAGGGGAGCAGATACGCAGTATTTT
abundance: NA; v_gene: TRBV2; j_gene: TRBJ2-1; d_gene: NA; CDR3aa: CASSVGGNEQFF; CDR3nt: TGTGCCAGCAGTGTGGGGGGCAATGAGCAGTTCTTC
abundance: NA; v_gene: TRBV20-1; j_gene: TRBJ2-3; d_gene: NA; CDR3aa: CSASHRLGGTDTQYF; CDR3nt: TGCAGTGCTAGTCATCGTCTGGGCGGCACAGATACGCAGTATTTT
abundance: NA; v_gene: TRBV29-1; j_gene: TRBJ1-2; d_gene: TRBD1; CDR3aa: CSGQGDGYTF; CDR3nt: TGCAGCGGACAGGGCGATGGCTACACCTTC
abundance: NA; v_gene: TRBV6-1; j_gene: TRBJ2-3; d_gene: NA; CDR3aa: CASSEGGYLFTDTQYF; CDR3nt: TGTGCCAGCAGTGAAGGTGGCTACCTTTTCACAGATACGCAGTATTTT
abundance: NA; v_gene: TRBV27; j_gene: TRBJ2-7; d_gene: TRBD1; CDR3aa: CASSTFNGQGASEQYF; CDR3nt: TGTGCCAGCAGCACTTTTAATGGACAGGGGGCCAGCGAGCAGTACTTC
abundance: NA; v_gene: TRBV15; j_gene: TRBJ1-2; d_gene: NA; CDR3aa: CATSRDSQTYGYTF; CDR3nt: TGTGCCACCAGCAGAGACAGTCAAACCTATGGCTACACCTTC
abundance: NA; v_gene: TRBV7-3; j_gene: TRBJ2-2; d_gene: NA; CDR3aa: CASSLEVGELFF; CDR3nt: TGTGCCAGCAGCTTAGAGGTCGGGGAGCTGTTTTTT
abundance: once; v_gene: TRBV6-5; j_gene: TRBJ2-1; d_gene: NA; CDR3aa: CASSYSLARGNEQFF; CDR3nt: TGTGCCAGCAGTTACTCACTAGCTAGGGGGAATGAGCAGTTCTTC
abundance: NA; v_gene: TRBV5-5; j_gene: TRBJ1-1; d_gene: TRBD1; CDR3aa: CASSTQRDSQVTEAFF; CDR3nt: TGTGCCAGCAGCACCCAGCGGGACAGTCAAGTCACTGAAGCTTTCTTT
abundance: NA; v_gene: TRBV6-5; j_gene: TRBJ2-1; d_gene: NA; CDR3aa: CASSGIYNEQFF; CDR3nt: TGTGCCAGTAGCGGAATTTACAATGAGCAGTTCTTC
abundance: NA; v_gene: TRBV11-1; j_gene: TRBJ1-4; d_gene: NA; CDR3aa: CASSQGERNNEKLFF; CDR3nt: TGTGCCAGCAGCCAAGGAGAGCGTAATAATGAAAAACTGTTTTTT
abundance: NA; v_gene: TRBV6-2/TRBV6-3; j_gene: TRBJ1-5; d_gene: NA; CDR3aa: CASSRGDGVNQPQHF; CDR3nt: TGTGCCAGCAGTCGTGGGGACGGAGTTAATCAGCCCCAGCATTTT
abundance: once; v_gene: TRBV11-2; j_gene: TRBJ1-2; d_gene: NA; CDR3aa: CASSLVNGYTF; CDR3nt: TGTGCCAGCAGCTTAGTCAATGGCTACACCTTC
abundance: NA; v_gene: TRBV5-1; j_gene: TRBJ2-3; d_gene: NA; CDR3aa: CASSLGKDTQYF; CDR3nt: TGCGCCAGCAGCCTGGGGAAAGATACGCAGTATTTT
abundance: NA; v_gene: TRBV14; j_gene: TRBJ1-1; d_gene: NA; CDR3aa: CASSPGGALNTEAFF; CDR3nt: TGTGCCAGCAGCCCCGGCGGAGCCTTGAACACTGAAGCTTTCTTT
abundance: once; v_gene: TRBV18; j_gene: TRBJ2-7; d_gene: NA; CDR3aa: CASSPFDRSYEQYF; CDR3nt: TGTGCCAGCTCACCATTCGACAGATCCTACGAGCAGTACTTC
abundance: NA; v_gene: TRBV4-2; j_gene: TRBJ2-7; d_gene: TRBD1; CDR3aa: CASSPYPRGQYEQYF; CDR3nt: TGTGCCAGCAGCCCCTATCCTAGGGGGCAGTACGAGCAGTACTTC
abundance: once; v_gene: TRBV5-4; j_gene: TRBJ2-1; d_gene: NA; CDR3aa: CASSLGTGYNEQFF; CDR3nt: TGTGCCAGCAGCCTGGGCACCGGCTACAATGAGCAGTTCTTC
abundance: NA; v_gene: TRBV6-6; j_gene: TRBJ1-2; d_gene: TRBD1; CDR3aa: CASRPGQNYGYTF; CDR3nt: TGTGCCAGCAGGCCGGGACAGAACTATGGCTACACCTTC
abundance: NA; v_gene: TRBV6-1; j_gene: TRBJ1-6; d_gene: NA; CDR3aa: CASSDYITSPLHF; CDR3nt: TGTGCCAGCAGTGATTACATAACTTCACCCCTCCACTTT
abundance: NA; v_gene: TRBV28; j_gene: TRBJ1-6; d_gene: TRBD1; CDR3aa: CASSPADRDNSPLHF; CDR3nt: TGTGCCAGCAGTCCCGCCGACAGGGATAATTCACCCCTCCACTTT